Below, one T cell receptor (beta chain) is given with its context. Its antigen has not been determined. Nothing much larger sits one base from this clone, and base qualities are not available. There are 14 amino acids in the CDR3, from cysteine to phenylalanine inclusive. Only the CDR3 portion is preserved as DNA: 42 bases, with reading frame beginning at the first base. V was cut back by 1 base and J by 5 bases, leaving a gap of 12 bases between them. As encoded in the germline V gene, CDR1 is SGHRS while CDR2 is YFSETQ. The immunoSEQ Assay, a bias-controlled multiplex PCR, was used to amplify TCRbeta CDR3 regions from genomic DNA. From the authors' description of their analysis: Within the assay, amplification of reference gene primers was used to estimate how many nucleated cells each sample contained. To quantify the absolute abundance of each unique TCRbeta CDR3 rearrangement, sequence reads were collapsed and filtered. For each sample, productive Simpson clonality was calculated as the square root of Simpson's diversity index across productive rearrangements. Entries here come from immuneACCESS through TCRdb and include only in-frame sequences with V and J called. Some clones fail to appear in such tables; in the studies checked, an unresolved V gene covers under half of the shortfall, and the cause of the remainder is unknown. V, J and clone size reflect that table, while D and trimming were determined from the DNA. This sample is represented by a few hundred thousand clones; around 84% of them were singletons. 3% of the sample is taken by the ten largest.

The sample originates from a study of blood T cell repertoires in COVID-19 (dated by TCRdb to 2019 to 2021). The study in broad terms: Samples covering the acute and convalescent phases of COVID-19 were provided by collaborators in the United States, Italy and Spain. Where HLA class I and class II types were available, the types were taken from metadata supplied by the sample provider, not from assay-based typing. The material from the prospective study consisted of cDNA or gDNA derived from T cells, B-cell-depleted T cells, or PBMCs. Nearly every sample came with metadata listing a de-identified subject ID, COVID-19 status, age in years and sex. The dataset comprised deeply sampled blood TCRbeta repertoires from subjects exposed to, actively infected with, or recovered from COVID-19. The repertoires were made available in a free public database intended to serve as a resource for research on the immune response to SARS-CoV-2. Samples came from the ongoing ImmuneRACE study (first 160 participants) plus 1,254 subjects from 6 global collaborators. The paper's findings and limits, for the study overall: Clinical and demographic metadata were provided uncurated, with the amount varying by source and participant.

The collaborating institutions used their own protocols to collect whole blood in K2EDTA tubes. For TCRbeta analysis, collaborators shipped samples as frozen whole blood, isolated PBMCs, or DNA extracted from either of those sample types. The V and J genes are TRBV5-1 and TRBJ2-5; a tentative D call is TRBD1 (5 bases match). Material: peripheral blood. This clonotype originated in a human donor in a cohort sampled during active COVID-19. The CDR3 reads CASSLLGVRETQYF. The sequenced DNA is TGCGCCAGCAGCTTGCTAGGGGTGCGTGAGACCCAGTACTTC.